Presented here are 4 T cell receptor beta chains from one specimen sequenced in a study of blood T cell repertoires in COVID-19. Assay used: immunoSEQ multiplex PCR; TCRdb lists only in-frame clones, some missing. Here the sample spans about 120,000 clones, roughly four fifths being singletons. The sequenced sample consisted of peripheral blood. These TCRs come from a woman aged 50 to 65 with acute or convalescent COVID-19.

The chain combines TRBV4-1 with TRBJ2-5; TRBD2 agrees at 14 bases. J was trimmed by 3 bases and V by 4 bases; bases with no gene match: 4. This CDR3 is 16 amino acids long. In germline, CDR1 is MGHRA, CDR2 YSYEKL. In DNA, the CDR3 is TGCGCCAGCAGCCCCCTGGGACTAGCGGGAGAAGAGACCCAGTACTTC. This encodes CASSPLGLAGEETQYF.

The chain combines TRBV29-1 with TRBJ2-1, with no clear D. The CDR3 spans 13 residues. Trimming removed 2 bases at V and 0 bases at J, with 5 bases between. Looked up from germline, CDR1 is SQVTM and CDR2 is ANQGSEA. CDR3 protein: CSVERVSYNEQFF. The CDR3 DNA reads TGCAGCGTTGAAAGAGTCTCCTACAATGAGCAGTTCTTC.

This chain uses TRBV5-4 with TRBJ2-2, with 7 bases matching TRBD2. The ends lost 3 bases at V and 5 bases at J; junction bases unmatched: 10. This CDR3 has 16 residues. Germline lookup yields CDR1 SGHNT and CDR2 YYREEE (reference sequence). The CDR3 spells CASSSVRTRGTGELFF. In DNA form, the CDR3 reads TGTGCCAGCAGCTCCGTGCGGACTAGAGGGACCGGGGAGCTGTTTTTT.

The J gene is TRBJ1-6, the V gene TRBV27, with D perhaps TRBD1 (5 bases). V lost 2 bases to trimming and J lost 2 bases, with 7 bases between them. The CDR3 has 15 amino acids. Looked up from germline, CDR1 is MNHEY and CDR2 is SMNVEV (reference sequence). This chain's CDR3 is CASSLDSPYNSPLHF. The CDR3 DNA follows: TGTGCCAGCAGTTTAGACAGTCCCTATAATTCACCCCTCCACTTT.